One sample yielded the 17 T cell receptor beta chains listed below, sequenced in a study of T cells in Graves' hyperthyroidism and ophthalmopathy. Authors of the study amplified TCR beta CDR3 regions from RNA transcripts. HTBI primers were employed in a first-round RT-PCR of the TCR CDR3. TCRdb reprocessed the multiplex PCR reads with MiXCR, giving one entry per CDR3 protein. Of some 620,000 distinct CDR3 sequences in the sample, roughly 16% were seen once. Material: blood. All receptors derive from a woman aged 25 to 39 with Graves' hyperthyroidism.

Only a few counts were recorded for this clonotype. V gene TRBV7-9 combines with J gene TRBJ1-1; tentative D call: TRBD1 (6 bases). Per germline, CDR1 SEHNR and CDR2 FQNEAQ (reference sequence). V gave up 5 bases and J gave up 5 bases, with 12 bases separating them. The CDR3 sequence is 13 residues long. This CDR3 reads CASSEFRGTEAFF. Here the CDR3 DNA reads TGTGCCAGCAGCGAGTTCAGGGGAACTGAAGCTTTCTTT.

The CDR3: CSARTRDNFKTSGRAAGEQFF. In nucleotides, the CDR3 is TGCAGTGCTAGAACCCGGGACAACTTTAAGACTAGCGGGAGGGCCGCTGGAGAGCAGTTCTTC. V usage is TRBV20-1 and J usage is TRBJ2-1, with TRBD2 identical over 14 bases. The germline gives CDR1 DFQATT, CDR2 SNEGSKA (reference sequence). The CDR3 totals 21 residues. With V trimmed by 2 bases and J by 10 bases, 25 bases remained unmatched.

Comment on this clonotype: A much larger clone differs by one base, so this may be a read error. The rearrangement joins TRBV7-6 to TRBJ2-7; D may be TRBD2 (5 bases). This CDR3 spans 16 amino acids. Germline V gives CDR1 SGHVS, CDR2 FNYEAQ. V was clipped by 1 base and J by 0 bases, with 13 bases between them. The CDR3 region is CASSLGSAVSSYEQYF. The CDR3, as DNA: TGTGCCAGCAGCTTAGGTAGCGCGGTAAGCTCCTACGAGCAGTACTTC.

V and J are TRBV6-1 and TRBJ1-2, with D possibly being TRBD1 (5 bases). CDR1 MNHNS and CDR2 SASEGT come from the germline V gene. This CDR3 spans 14 amino acids. Trimming stripped 6 bases from V and 4 bases from J, with 15 bases between. Here the CDR3 DNA reads TGTGCCAGCAGGGGGGAGGGGAAGGGCTATGGCTACACCTTC. Protein: CASRGEGKGYGYTF.

The chain is built from TRBV27 and TRBJ2-5; 11 bases are shared with TRBD2. V lost 7 bases and J lost 4; bases outside the gene matches: 14. The CDR3 runs 17 residues. Germline values: CDR1 MNHEY, CDR2 SMNVEV (reference sequence). The CDR3 DNA follows: TGTGCCAGCATATCCCGACAACTAGCGGGAGTCGGAGAGACCCAGTACTTC. Translating it yields CASISRQLAGVGETQYF.

This clonotype showed up many times. The rearrangement uses TRBV6-5 and TRBJ2-1; D is tentatively TRBD1 or TRBD2 (5 bases each). Germline CDR1 and CDR2: MNHEY and SVGAGI. Trimming removed 0 bases from V and 2 bases from J, with 17 bases in between. The CDR3 is made up of 18 amino acids. The CDR3 loop is CASSYSRDPGSPYNEQFF. The CDR3 coding sequence is TGTGCCAGCAGTTACTCTCGGGACCCAGGTAGCCCCTACAATGAGCAGTTCTTC.

This clonotype was observed many times. The chain uses TRBV28 and TRBJ2-6; D gene unclear. V was clipped by 8 bases and J by 2 bases, with 10 bases between them. Germline V lookup: CDR1 MDHEN, CDR2 SYDVKM. The CDR3 runs 14 residues. CDR3 sequence: CASVGSTGANVLTF. CDR3 DNA sequence: TGTGCCAGCGTCGGGTCGACTGGGGCCAACGTCCTGACTTTC.

V gene TRBV29-1 combines with J gene TRBJ2-7; 10 positions agree with TRBD2. The J segment lost 0 bases and the V segment lost 1 base, leaving 0 bases of the junction unmatched. The CDR3 sequence is 14 residues long. Germline V gene lookup returns CDR1 SQVTM and CDR2 ANQGSEA. Written as DNA, the CDR3 is TGCAGCGTTGAAGCTAGCGGGGGCTCCTACGAGCAGTACTTC. Protein product: CSVEASGGSYEQYF.

This clonotype was found many times. The V gene is TRBV28, the J gene TRBJ2-7; D uncertain. Per germline, CDR1 MDHEN and CDR2 SYDVKM. The CDR3 spans 16 residues. The ends were cut back, 4 bases at V and 1 base at J, with 17 bases in the middle. The CDR3, as DNA: TGTGCCAGCAGTTCCCCCTATTATCTGGGGTCCTACGAGCAGTACTTC. This codes for CASSSPYYLGSYEQYF.

As to this clonotype: A much larger clonotype is one base distant, so this may be a read error. The chain has TRBV18 and TRBJ2-4; TRBD2 matches at 8 bases. The ends lost 0 bases at V and 8 bases at J; junction bases unmatched: 3. In germline, CDR1 is KGHSH, CDR2 LQKENI. The CDR3 has 14 amino acids. CDR3 in amino acids: CASSPPTSDYIQYF. Here the CDR3 DNA reads TGTGCCAGCTCACCACCGACTAGCGATTACATTCAGTACTTC.

In its sample, this clonotype was seen many times. The rearrangement uses TRBV5-1 and TRBJ1-2; D unresolved. Looked up from germline, CDR1 is SGHRS and CDR2 is YFSETQ. Trimming shortened V by 0 bases and J by 5 bases, and 5 bases separated the two germline ends. The CDR3 length is 12 residues. The CDR3 region is CASSLEGYGYTF. The CDR3, as DNA: TGCGCCAGCAGCTTGGAGGGATATGGCTACACCTTC.

This clonotype was counted at least ten times. The chain employs TRBV3-1 and TRBJ2-7, with unresolved D. Trimming shortened V by 1 base and J by 6 bases, and 4 bases separated the two germline ends. In germline, CDR1 is LGHDT, CDR2 YNNKEL (reference sequence). The CDR3 contains 11 residues. The CDR3 is CASSQVREQYF. The CDR3 region has the DNA TGTGCCAGCAGCCAAGTTCGCGAGCAGTACTTC.

The V and J genes are TRBV13 and TRBJ1-2, with a possible D match to TRBD1 (6 bases). The V end lost 2 bases, the J end lost 8 bases, and 15 bases lay between the germline ends. The germline gives CDR1 PRHDT, CDR2 FYEKMQ (reference sequence). The CDR3 covers 14 residues. Here the CDR3 reads CASSLRGALEGYTF. The CDR3 nucleotides are TGTGCCAGCAGCTTACGGGGGGCACTGGAAGGCTACACCTTC. Looking up the rest from reference TRBV13 and TRBJ1-2 gives the full variable domain: AAGVIQSPRHLIKEKRETATLKCYPIPRHDTVYWYQQGPGQDPQFLISFYEKMQSDKGSIPDRFSAQQFSDYHSELNMSSLELGDSALYFCASSLRGALEGYTFGSGTRLTVV.

This clonotype was seen repeatedly, ten times or more. The V and J genes are TRBV27 and TRBJ2-3; D is unclear. Trimming took 0 bases from V and 0 from J, leaving 7 bases between them. Per the germline V gene, CDR1 is MNHEY and CDR2 is SMNVEV (reference sequence). The CDR3 runs 15 residues. The CDR3 protein is CASSLSRRSTDTQYF. CDR3 bases: TGTGCCAGCAGTTTATCGAGGCGTAGCACAGATACGCAGTATTTT.

This clonotype came up many times. V gene TRBV5-1 combines with J gene TRBJ2-1; 7 bases line up with TRBD1. Germline V CDR1 and CDR2: SGHRS, YFSETQ. Trimming took 2 bases from V and 7 from J; bases not matched to a gene: 3. The CDR3 runs to 13 residues. CDR3 nucleotides: TGCGCCAGCAGCTTTAACAGGGGAAATGAGCAGTTCTTC. It encodes CASSFNRGNEQFF.

The chain has TRBV7-2 and TRBJ2-5, with 7 bases matching TRBD1. Trimming at V came to 5 bases and at J to 4 bases, leaving 4 bases not matched to a gene. The V gene's germline CDR1 is SGHTA and CDR2 FQGNSA. The CDR3 consists of 13 residues. The CDR3 nucleotides read TGTGCCAGCAGCACGAACAGGGGAGAGACCCAGTACTTC. Its protein product is CASSTNRGETQYF.

This sequence joins TRBV4-1 and TRBJ1-5; 9 nucleotides match TRBD1. Germline CDR1 reads MGHRA; CDR2 reads YSYEKL. There are 15 residues in the CDR3. Trimming took 4 bases from V and 3 from J; bases not matched to a gene: 4. The CDR3 bases are TGCGCCAGCAGCCCAGGACAGGGGAACAATCAGCCCCAGCATTTT. It codes for CASSPGQGNNQPQHF.